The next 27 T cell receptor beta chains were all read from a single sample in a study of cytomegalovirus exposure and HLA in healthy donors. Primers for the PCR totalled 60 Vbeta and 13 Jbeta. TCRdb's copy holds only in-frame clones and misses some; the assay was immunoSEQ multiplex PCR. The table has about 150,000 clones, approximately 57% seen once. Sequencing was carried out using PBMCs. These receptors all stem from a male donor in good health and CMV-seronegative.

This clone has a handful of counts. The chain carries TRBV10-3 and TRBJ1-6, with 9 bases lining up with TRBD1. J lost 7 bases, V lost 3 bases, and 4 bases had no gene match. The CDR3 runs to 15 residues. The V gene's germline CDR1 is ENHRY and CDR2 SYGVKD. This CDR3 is CAISDTGTGNSPLHF. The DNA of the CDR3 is TGTGCCATCAGTGATACCGGGACAGGGAATTCACCCCTCCACTTT.

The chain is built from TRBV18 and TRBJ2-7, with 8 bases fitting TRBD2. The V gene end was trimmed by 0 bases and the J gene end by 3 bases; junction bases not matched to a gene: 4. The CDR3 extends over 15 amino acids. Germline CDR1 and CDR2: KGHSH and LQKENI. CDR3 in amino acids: CASSPPTGGSYEQYF. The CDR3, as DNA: TGTGCCAGCTCACCACCGACGGGAGGGAGCTACGAGCAGTACTTC.

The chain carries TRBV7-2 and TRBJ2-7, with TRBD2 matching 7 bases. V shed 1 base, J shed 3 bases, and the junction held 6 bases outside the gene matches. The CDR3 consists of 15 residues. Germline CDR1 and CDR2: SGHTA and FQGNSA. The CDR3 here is CASSLVGGSDYEQYF. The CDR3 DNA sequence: TGTGCCAGCAGCTTAGTGGGGGGGTCGGACTACGAGCAGTACTTC.

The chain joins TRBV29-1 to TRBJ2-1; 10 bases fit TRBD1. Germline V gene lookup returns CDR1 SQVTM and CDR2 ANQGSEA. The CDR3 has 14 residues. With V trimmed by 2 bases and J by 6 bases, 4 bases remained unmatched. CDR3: CSVESGQGINEQFF. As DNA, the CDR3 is TGCAGCGTTGAATCGGGACAGGGGATCAATGAGCAGTTCTTC.

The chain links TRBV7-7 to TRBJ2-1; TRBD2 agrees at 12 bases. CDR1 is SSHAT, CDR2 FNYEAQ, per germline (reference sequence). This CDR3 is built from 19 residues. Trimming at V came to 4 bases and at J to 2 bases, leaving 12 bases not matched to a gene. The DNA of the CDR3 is TGTGCCAGCAGCTCGGGCCCTAGGACTAGCGGGGTGACCTACAATGAGCAGTTCTTC. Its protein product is CASSSGPRTSGVTYNEQFF.

This CDR3 reads CASSPLRLAGGYTGELFF. CDR3 coding DNA: TGTGCCAGCAGCCCCCTGCGACTAGCGGGGGGCTACACCGGGGAGCTGTTTTTT. The chain carries TRBV7-9 and TRBJ2-2; 13 bases fit TRBD2. The CDR3 is 18 amino acids. Looked up from germline, CDR1 is SEHNR and CDR2 is FQNEAQ (reference sequence). J was trimmed by 3 bases and V by 5 bases; bases with no gene match: 9.

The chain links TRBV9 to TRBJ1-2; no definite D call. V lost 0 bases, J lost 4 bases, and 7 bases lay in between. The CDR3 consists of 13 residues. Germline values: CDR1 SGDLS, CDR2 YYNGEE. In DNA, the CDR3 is TGTGCCAGCAGCGTAGTATCCGGCTATGGCTACACCTTC. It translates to CASSVVSGYGYTF.

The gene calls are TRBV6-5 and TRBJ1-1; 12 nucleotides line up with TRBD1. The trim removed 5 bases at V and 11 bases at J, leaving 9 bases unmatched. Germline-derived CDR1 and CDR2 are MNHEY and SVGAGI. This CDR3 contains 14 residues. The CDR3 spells CASSPTGTGGSAFF. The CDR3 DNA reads TGTGCCAGCAGTCCAACCGGGACAGGGGGCTCGGCTTTCTTT.

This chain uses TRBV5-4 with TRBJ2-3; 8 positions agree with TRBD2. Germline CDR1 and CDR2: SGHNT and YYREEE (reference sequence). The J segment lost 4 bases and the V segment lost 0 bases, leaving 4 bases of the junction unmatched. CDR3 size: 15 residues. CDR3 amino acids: CASSLGVAGPDTQYF. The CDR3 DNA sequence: TGTGCCAGCAGCTTGGGTGTAGCGGGACCAGATACGCAGTATTTT.

CDR3: CASSLFDRDAFF. The CDR3 DNA follows: TGTGCCAGCAGTTTGTTCGACAGGGATGCTTTCTTT. The chain employs TRBV28 and TRBJ1-1; 7 bases align to TRBD1. The V gene end was trimmed by 3 bases and the J gene end by 11 bases; junction bases not matched to a gene: 6. Germline assignment: CDR1 MDHEN and CDR2 SYDVKM. This CDR3 is 12 amino acids long.

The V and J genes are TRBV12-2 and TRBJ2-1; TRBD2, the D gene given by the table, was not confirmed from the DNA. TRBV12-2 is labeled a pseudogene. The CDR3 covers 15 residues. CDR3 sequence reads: CASRLESGTYNEQFF. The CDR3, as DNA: TGTGCAAGTCGCTTAGAGTCGGGAACATACAATGAGCAGTTCTTC.

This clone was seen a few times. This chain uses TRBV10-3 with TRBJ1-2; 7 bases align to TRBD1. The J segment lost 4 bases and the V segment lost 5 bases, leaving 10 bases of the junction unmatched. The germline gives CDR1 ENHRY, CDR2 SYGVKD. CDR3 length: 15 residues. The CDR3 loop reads CAISQQGLPLYGYTF. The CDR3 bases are TGTGCCATCAGTCAACAGGGGCTTCCCCTCTATGGCTACACCTTC.

The CDR3: CASGGQGSGLRPLHF. In DNA, the CDR3 is TGTGCCAGCGGGGGACAGGGTTCGGGACTTAGACCCCTCCACTTT. This rearrangement joins TRBV6-1 to TRBJ1-6, with 9 bases lining up with TRBD1. V was pared by 8 bases and J by 12 bases, with 14 bases of the junction left unmatched. CDR3 length: 15 amino acids. Germline CDR1 MNHNS, CDR2 SASEGT.

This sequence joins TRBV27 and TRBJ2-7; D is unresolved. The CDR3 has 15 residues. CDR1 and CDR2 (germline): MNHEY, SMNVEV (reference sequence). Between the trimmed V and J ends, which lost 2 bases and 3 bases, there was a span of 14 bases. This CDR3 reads CASSLRSPDFYEQYF. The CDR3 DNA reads TGTGCCAGCAGTTTACGTTCTCCAGATTTCTACGAGCAGTACTTC.

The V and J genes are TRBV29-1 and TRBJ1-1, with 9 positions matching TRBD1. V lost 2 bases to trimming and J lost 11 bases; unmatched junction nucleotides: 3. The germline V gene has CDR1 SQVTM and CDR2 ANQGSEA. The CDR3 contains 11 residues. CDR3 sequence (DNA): TGCAGCGTTGAAACAGGGGGCGCCGCTTTCTTT. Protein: CSVETGGAAFF.

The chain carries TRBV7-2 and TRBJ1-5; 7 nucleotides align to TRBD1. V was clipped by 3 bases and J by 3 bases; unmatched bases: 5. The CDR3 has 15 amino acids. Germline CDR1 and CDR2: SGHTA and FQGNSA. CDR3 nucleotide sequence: TGTGCCAGCAGCTTCTGGGGACAGACCAATCAGCCCCAGCATTTT. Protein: CASSFWGQTNQPQHF.

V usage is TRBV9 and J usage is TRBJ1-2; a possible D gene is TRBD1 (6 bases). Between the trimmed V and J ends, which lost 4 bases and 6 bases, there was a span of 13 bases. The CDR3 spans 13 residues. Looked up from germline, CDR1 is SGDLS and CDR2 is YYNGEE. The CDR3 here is CASSPRGLDGYTF. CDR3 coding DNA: TGTGCCAGCAGCCCAAGGGGGTTGGATGGCTACACCTTC.

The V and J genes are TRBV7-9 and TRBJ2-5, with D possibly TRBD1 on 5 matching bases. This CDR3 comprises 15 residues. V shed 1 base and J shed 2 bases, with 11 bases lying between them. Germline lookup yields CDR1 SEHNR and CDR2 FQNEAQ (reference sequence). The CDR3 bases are TGTGCCAGCAGCTTAGTTGGGGCGCGACAAGAGACCCAGTACTTC. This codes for CASSLVGARQETQYF.

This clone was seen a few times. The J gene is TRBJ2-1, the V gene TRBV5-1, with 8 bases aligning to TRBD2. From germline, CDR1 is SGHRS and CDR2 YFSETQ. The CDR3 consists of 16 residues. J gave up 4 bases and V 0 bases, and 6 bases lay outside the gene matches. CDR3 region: CASSLGGGGPYNEQFF. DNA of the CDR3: TGCGCCAGCAGCTTGGGAGGCGGGGGGCCTTACAATGAGCAGTTCTTC.

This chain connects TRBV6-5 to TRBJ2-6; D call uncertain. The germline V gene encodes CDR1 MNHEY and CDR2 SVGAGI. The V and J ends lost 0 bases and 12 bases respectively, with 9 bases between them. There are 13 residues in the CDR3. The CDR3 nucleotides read TGTGCCAGCAGTTACTCGACACCTCGCGTCCTGACTTTC. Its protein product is CASSYSTPRVLTF.

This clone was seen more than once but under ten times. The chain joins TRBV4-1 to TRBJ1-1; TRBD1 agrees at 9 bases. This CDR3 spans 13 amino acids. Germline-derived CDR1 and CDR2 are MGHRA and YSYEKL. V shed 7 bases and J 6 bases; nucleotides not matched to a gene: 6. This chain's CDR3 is CASTYRDRAEAFF. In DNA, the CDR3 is TGCGCCAGCACCTACCGGGACAGGGCTGAAGCTTTCTTT.

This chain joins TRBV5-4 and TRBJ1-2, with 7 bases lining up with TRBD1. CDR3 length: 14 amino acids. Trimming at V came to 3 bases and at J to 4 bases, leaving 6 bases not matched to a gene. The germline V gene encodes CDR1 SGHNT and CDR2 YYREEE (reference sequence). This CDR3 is CASSSRQGFYGYTF. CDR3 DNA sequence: TGTGCCAGCAGCTCAAGACAGGGCTTCTATGGCTACACCTTC.

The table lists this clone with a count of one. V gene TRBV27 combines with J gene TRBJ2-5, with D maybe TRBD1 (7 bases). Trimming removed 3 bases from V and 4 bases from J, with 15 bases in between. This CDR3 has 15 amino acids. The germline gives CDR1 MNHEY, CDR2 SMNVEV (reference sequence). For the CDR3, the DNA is TGTGCCAGCAGTTTGCTTGGCCAGGGGGGAGAGACCCAGTACTTC. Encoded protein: CASSLLGQGGETQYF.

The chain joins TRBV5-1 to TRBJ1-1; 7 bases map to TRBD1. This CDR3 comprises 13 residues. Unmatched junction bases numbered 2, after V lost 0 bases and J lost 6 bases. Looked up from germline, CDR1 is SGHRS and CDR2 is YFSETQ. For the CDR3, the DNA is TGCGCCAGCAGCTTGGACAGGGGCGCTGAAGCTTTCTTT. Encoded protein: CASSLDRGAEAFF.

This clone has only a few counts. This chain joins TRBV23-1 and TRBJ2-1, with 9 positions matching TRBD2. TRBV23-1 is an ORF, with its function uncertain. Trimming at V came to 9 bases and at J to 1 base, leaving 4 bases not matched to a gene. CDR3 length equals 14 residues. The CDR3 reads CARFLAGSYNEQFF. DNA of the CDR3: TGCGCCAGGTTTCTAGCGGGGTCCTACAATGAGCAGTTCTTC.

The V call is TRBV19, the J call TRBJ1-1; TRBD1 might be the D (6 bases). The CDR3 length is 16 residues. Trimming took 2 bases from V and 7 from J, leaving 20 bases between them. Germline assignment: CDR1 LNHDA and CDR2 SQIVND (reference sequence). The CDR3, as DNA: TGTGCCAGTAGTATAAACATGGACAGCCCCGCCTTTGAAGCTTTCTTT. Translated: CASSINMDSPAFEAFF.

The CDR3 DNA follows: TGCGCCAGCAGTGAGTACGCGCCAGGGGGTTCCTACGAGCAGTACTTC. Its protein product is CASSEYAPGGSYEQYF. The chain is built from TRBV10-2 and TRBJ2-7; 7 nucleotides agree with TRBD1. CDR3 length: 16 residues. The V gene's germline CDR1 is WSHSY and CDR2 SAAADI. V lost 1 base, J lost 1 base, and 7 bases stayed unmatched.